A single sample is the source of the 25 T cell receptor beta chains below, sequenced in a study of lymphopenia after photon versus proton radiotherapy. The repertoire was sequenced with immunoSEQ multiplex PCR; TCRdb's copy has only in-frame clones and lacks some. Here the sample spans tens of thousands of clones, approximately 90% being singletons. The sequencing used peripheral blood, collected from a patient treated with photon-based radiotherapy. The receptors originated from a man aged 55 to 70 with cholangiocarcinoma.

The V call is TRBV7-3, the J call TRBJ2-5; maybe TRBD2 (6 bases). This CDR3 comprises 13 residues. The V gene lost 5 bases and the J gene lost 2 bases, with 9 bases spanning the gap. Germline V CDR1 and CDR2: SGHTA, FQGTGA. CDR3: CASSTAGQETQYF. CDR3 sequence (DNA): TGTGCCAGCAGCACGGCGGGGCAAGAGACCCAGTACTTC.

As regards this clone: The junction departs from germline at one end; a sequencing error may be responsible. This chain joins TRBV7-7 and TRBJ2-3; D may correspond to TRBD1 or TRBD2 (5 bases each). This CDR3 spans 13 amino acids. CDR1 and CDR2 from the germline V gene are SSHAT and FNYEAQ (reference sequence). CDR3 sequence (DNA): TGTGCTAGCAGCTTAGTTGGGGACGATACGCAGTATTTT. It codes for CASSLVGDDTQYF. The whole variable domain, filled in from reference TRBV7-7 and TRBJ2-3, reads GAGVSQSPRYKVTKRGQDVTLRCDPISSHATLYWYQQALGQGPEFLTYFNYEAQPDKSGLPSDRFSAERPEGSISTLTIQRTEQRDSAMYRCASSLVGDDTQYFGPGTRLTVL.

The chain couples TRBV28 to TRBJ2-5, with 11 bases that match TRBD2. The J segment lost 5 bases and the V segment lost 3 bases, leaving 8 bases of the junction unmatched. The CDR3 has 16 residues. Germline values: CDR1 MDHEN, CDR2 SYDVKM. DNA for the CDR3: TGTGCCAGCAGTTTGCTAGCGGGAGGTGGGGAGGAGACCCAGTACTTC. Its protein product is CASSLLAGGGEETQYF.

The chain employs TRBV7-2 and TRBJ1-1; D uncertain. The CDR3 consists of 15 residues. In germline, CDR1 is SGHTA, CDR2 FQGNSA. The V and J ends lost 1 base and 0 bases respectively, with 9 bases between them. The CDR3 nucleotides are TGTGCCAGCAGCTTAGGACATTCCATGAACACTGAAGCTTTCTTT. Its translation is CASSLGHSMNTEAFF.

The chain joins TRBV7-9 to TRBJ2-1, with D unresolved. The CDR3 runs 13 residues. Between the trimmed V and J ends, which lost 0 bases and 5 bases, there was a span of 5 bases. CDR1 is SEHNR and CDR2 is FQNEAQ in the germline V gene (reference sequence). The CDR3 protein is CASSLAPHNEQFF. The CDR3 DNA reads as TGTGCCAGCAGCTTAGCACCCCACAATGAGCAGTTCTTC.

J is TRBJ2-1 and V is TRBV18; 12 nucleotides line up with TRBD2. The J segment lost 7 bases and the V segment lost 2 bases, leaving 3 bases of the junction unmatched. This CDR3 has 15 amino acids. CDR1 is KGHSH, CDR2 LQKENI, per germline. The CDR3 DNA reads TGTGCCAGCTCACCAGTTACTAGCGGGAGGAATGAGCAGTTCTTC. It translates to CASSPVTSGRNEQFF.

V gene TRBV28 combines with J gene TRBJ2-1; possible D gene TRBD1, 5 bases. With 5 bases removed from V and 5 bases from J, the gap between germline ends came to 28 bases. CDR1 and CDR2 (germline): MDHEN, SYDVKM. The CDR3 has 19 amino acids. CDR3 coding DNA: TGTGCCAGCAGTCCTATTTTTGCAGGGCCCCATCTCCTAAACAATGAGCAGTTCTTC. The encoded protein is CASSPIFAGPHLLNNEQFF. Supplemented by reference TRBV28 and TRBJ2-1, the full variable domain reads DVKVTQSSRYLVKRTGEKVFLECVQDMDHENMFWYRQDPGLGLRLIYFSYDVKMKEKGDIPEGYSVSREKKERFSLILESASTNQTSMYLCASSPIFAGPHLLNNEQFFGPGTRLTVL.

V and J are TRBV7-9 and TRBJ2-2; D gene unclear. The CDR3 sequence is 16 residues long. Deletions cut 6 bases from V and 0 bases from J, with 14 bases between. Germline V lookup: CDR1 SEHNR, CDR2 FQNEAQ (reference sequence). CDR3 sequence reads: CASSRPGGTNTGELFF. The CDR3 nucleotides are TGTGCCAGCAGTCGTCCCGGCGGCACGAACACCGGGGAGCTGTTTTTT.

This chain connects TRBV5-4 to TRBJ2-7, with D maybe TRBD1 (6 bases). Trimming left V 6 bases short and J 0 bases short, with 16 bases between. The germline gives CDR1 SGHNT, CDR2 YYREEE (reference sequence). The CDR3 is 15 amino acids. Here the CDR3 DNA reads TGTGCCAGCACCTTCAGAGGGGGAAGCTCCTACGAGCAGTACTTC. Translated, it gives CASTFRGGSSYEQYF.

This chain uses TRBV7-2 with TRBJ2-7; 14 bases agree with TRBD2. J was trimmed by 6 bases and V by 0 bases; bases with no gene match: 4. This CDR3 region has 16 residues. The germline V gene encodes CDR1 SGHTA and CDR2 FQGNSA. CDR3 nucleotides: TGTGCCAGCAGCTTAGCGACTAGCGGGAGGGGGCGCGAGCAGTACTTC. Its translation: CASSLATSGRGREQYF.

The chain uses TRBV5-1 and TRBJ2-1; tentative D call: TRBD2 (5 bases). Germline V lookup: CDR1 SGHRS, CDR2 YFSETQ. Trimming took off 4 bases at V and 3 bases at J, with 17 bases between the two ends. The CDR3 runs 16 residues. The CDR3 DNA is TGCGCCAGCAGCCCCCTCCGGGGAACCTACTACAATGAGCAGTTCTTC. Translated: CASSPLRGTYYNEQFF.

V usage is TRBV18 and J usage is TRBJ1-2; no reliable D call. V dropped 1 base and J dropped 8 bases, with 14 bases sitting between them. CDR3 size: 14 residues. Germline V CDR1 and CDR2: KGHSH, LQKENI. The CDR3 DNA follows: TGTGCCAGCTCACCACGGACGGATTTAGCCGGCTACACCTTC. Encoded protein: CASSPRTDLAGYTF.

This clone was seen once. The chain has TRBV7-7 and TRBJ1-2, with TRBD1 matching over 9 bases. Germline loops: CDR1 SSHAT, CDR2 FNYEAQ (reference sequence). The CDR3 runs to 19 residues. Trimming took 5 bases from V and 4 from J; bases not matched to a gene: 20. The CDR3 protein is CASSPAMDRGPLSSYGYTF. CDR3 bases: TGTGCCAGCAGCCCGGCTATGGACAGGGGCCCCTTAAGCTCCTATGGCTACACCTTC.

V usage is TRBV7-2 and J usage is TRBJ2-7, with 12 bases matching TRBD2. CDR1 is SGHTA, CDR2 FQGNSA, per germline. The CDR3 spans 14 residues. V gave up 6 bases and J gave up 2 bases; unmatched junction bases: 2. CDR3 in amino acids: CASRGLAGTYEQYF. As DNA, the CDR3 is TGTGCCAGCAGAGGACTAGCGGGAACCTACGAGCAGTACTTC.

The chain has TRBV27 and TRBJ2-7; tentative D call: TRBD1 (6 bases). V was cut by 3 bases and J by 0 bases, with 12 bases left in between. The CDR3 length is 15 residues. From germline, CDR1 is MNHEY and CDR2 SMNVEV (reference sequence). The CDR3 loop reads CASSFHRALSYEQYF. The DNA of the CDR3 is TGTGCCAGCAGTTTTCACAGGGCCCTCTCCTACGAGCAGTACTTC.

The chain employs TRBV5-1 and TRBJ1-6, with 8 bases that match TRBD1. Trimming removed 3 bases from V and 5 bases from J; junction bases left unmatched: 4. This CDR3 spans 15 amino acids. Germline loops: CDR1 SGHRS, CDR2 YFSETQ. The CDR3 coding sequence is TGCGCCAGCAGCTACCAGGGGGCTGATAATTCACCCCTCCACTTT. Its translation is CASSYQGADNSPLHF.

The V call is TRBV7-2, the J call TRBJ2-6; D remains ambiguous. The CDR3 is made up of 15 amino acids. Germline V gives CDR1 SGHTA, CDR2 FQGNSA. V gave up 1 base and J gave up 4 bases, with 8 bases separating them. In DNA form, the CDR3 reads TGTGCCAGCAGCTTAGTAGGGCCCGGGGCCAACGTCCTGACTTTC. Amino acid sequence: CASSLVGPGANVLTF.

The chain combines TRBV7-3 with TRBJ2-3, with 11 bases that match TRBD2. CDR3 size: 15 residues. Trimming cost V 5 bases and J 4 bases; bases outside gene matches: 5. Per the germline V gene, CDR1 is SGHTA and CDR2 is FQGTGA. DNA for the CDR3: TGTGCCAGCAGCGCTAGCGGGGGGTTCTCAGATACGCAGTATTTT. This gives the protein CASSASGGFSDTQYF.

The rearrangement joins TRBV11-1 to TRBJ2-7; the D is unclear. The length of the CDR3 is 12 residues. Germline values: CDR1 SGHAT, CDR2 FQDESV (reference sequence). V was pared by 1 base and J by 4 bases, with 5 bases between. The CDR3 reads CASSLDEYEQYF. DNA for the CDR3: TGTGCCAGCAGCTTAGACGAGTACGAGCAGTACTTC. Drawing the rest from reference TRBV11-1 and TRBJ2-7, the complete variable domain is EAEVAQSPRYKITEKSQAVAFWCDPISGHATLYWYRQILGQGPELLVQFQDESVVDDSQLPKDRFSAERLKGVDSTLKIQPAELGDSAMYLCASSLDEYEQYFGPGTRLTVT.

This chain connects TRBV11-2 to TRBJ2-7; D is unresolved. V lost 5 bases and J lost 2, with 10 bases in between. From germline, CDR1 is SGHAT and CDR2 FQNNGV. This CDR3 has 13 amino acids. CDR3 sequence: CASSDQMTYEQYF. CDR3 bases: TGTGCCAGCAGCGATCAGATGACCTACGAGCAGTACTTC.

CDR3 nucleotide sequence: TGTGCCAGCAGTTTTTGGGTAGCAGATACGCAGTATTTT. Translation gives CASSFWVADTQYF. The chain joins TRBV27 to TRBJ2-3; no clear D gene. CDR1 is MNHEY and CDR2 is SMNVEV in the germline V gene (reference sequence). The ends were cut back, 3 bases at V and 4 bases at J, with 8 bases in the middle. This CDR3 is built from 13 residues.

This clone is a singleton in its sample. The CDR3: CASSPQGFTEAFF. In DNA form, the CDR3 reads TGTGCCAGCAGCCCGCAAGGGTTCACTGAAGCTTTCTTT. The chain employs TRBV7-3 and TRBJ1-1; D gene unclear. The ends were cut back, 5 bases at V and 4 bases at J, with 11 bases in the middle. CDR3 size: 13 residues. CDR1 and CDR2 from the germline V gene are SGHTA and FQGTGA.

The V call is TRBV19, the J call TRBJ1-1; D is ambiguous. Germline assignment: CDR1 LNHDA and CDR2 SQIVND (reference sequence). CDR3 length: 13 amino acids. Trimming stripped 4 bases from V and 1 base from J, with 7 bases between. CDR3: CASSTRGNTEAFF. The CDR3 region has the DNA TGTGCCAGTAGTACCCGGGGGAACACTGAAGCTTTCTTT. Full variable domain (outside the CDR3, taken from reference TRBV19 and TRBJ1-1): DGGITQSPKYLFRKEGQNVTLSCEQNLNHDAMYWYRQDPGQGLRLIYYSQIVNDFQKGDIAEGYSVSREKKESFPLTVTSAQKNPTAFYLCASSTRGNTEAFFGQGTRLTVV.

J is TRBJ2-1 and V is TRBV7-3, with 15 bases lining up with TRBD2. The CDR3 sequence is 16 residues long. The J segment lost 10 bases and the V segment lost 5 bases, leaving 9 bases of the junction unmatched. Germline V gives CDR1 SGHTA, CDR2 FQGTGA. The chain's CDR3 is CASSPSGLAGGSEQFF. CDR3 sequence (DNA): TGTGCCAGCAGCCCATCGGGACTAGCGGGAGGCAGCGAGCAGTTCTTC. The complete variable domain, with remaining parts taken from reference TRBV7-3 and TRBJ2-1, reads GAGVSQTPSNKVTEKGKYVELRCDPISGHTALYWYRQSLGQGPEFLIYFQGTGAADDSGLPNDRFFAVRPEGSVSTLKIQRTERGDSAVYLCASSPSGLAGGSEQFFGPGTRLTVL.

J is TRBJ2-7 and V is TRBV6-6; D may match TRBD1 or TRBD2 (5 bases each). V lost 6 bases to trimming and J lost 2 bases, with 14 bases between them. The CDR3 contains 14 residues. Germline V gene lookup returns CDR1 MNHNY and CDR2 SVGAGI (reference sequence). The CDR3 region has the DNA TGTGCCAGCAGCCAAGGGGACCACCCCTACGAGCAGTACTTC. Translated: CASSQGDHPYEQYF.